This paragraph covers one TCR beta chain sequence. Its antigen remains unknown. The data originate from a study of T cell responses to AZD1222 COVID-19 vaccine. Produced via immunoSEQ multiplex PCR; TCRdb's table is partial and in-frame only. The data contain some 100,000 clones, around 87% of them singletons. This CDR3 has 15 residues. Germline V lookup: CDR1 MDHEN, CDR2 SYDVKM. V lost 6 bases to trimming and J lost 0 bases; unmatched junction nucleotides: 6. Points from the study as a whole: Clonal diversity was possibly underestimated; the donors were predominantly white British and more often female. After the peak T cell response, and only then, were repertoires sampled. The span of vaccine-associated CD4 TCRs extended across spike, with dominance at 160-218 and 743-854.

V usage is TRBV28 and J usage is TRBJ1-1, with 8 nucleotides matching TRBD1. This TCR was recovered from an adult who received the AZD1222 COVID-19 vaccine. The sequencing used peripheral blood, collected 28 days after the second AZD1222 dose. DNA of the CDR3: TGTGCCAGCAGAACCTCAGGGGGCCTGAACACTGAAGCTTTCTTT. Translated: CASRTSGGLNTEAFF.